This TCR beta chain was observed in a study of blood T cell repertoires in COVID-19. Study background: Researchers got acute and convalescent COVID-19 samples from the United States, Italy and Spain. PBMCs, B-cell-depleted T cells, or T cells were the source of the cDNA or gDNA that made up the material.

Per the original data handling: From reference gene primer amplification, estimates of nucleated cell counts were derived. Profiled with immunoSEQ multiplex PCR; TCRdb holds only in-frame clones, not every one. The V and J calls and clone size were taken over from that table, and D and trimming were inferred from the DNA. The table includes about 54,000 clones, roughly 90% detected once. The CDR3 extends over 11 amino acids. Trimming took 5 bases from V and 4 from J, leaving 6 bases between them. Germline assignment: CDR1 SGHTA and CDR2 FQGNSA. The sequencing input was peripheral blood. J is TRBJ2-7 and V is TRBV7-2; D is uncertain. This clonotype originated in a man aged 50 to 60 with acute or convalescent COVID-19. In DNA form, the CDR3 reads TGTGCCAGCAGCAAAGAGTACGAGCAGTACTTC. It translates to CASSKEYEQYF. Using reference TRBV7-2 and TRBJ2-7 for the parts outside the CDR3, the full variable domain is GAGVSQSPSNKVTEKGKDVELRCDPISGHTALYWYRQSLGQGLEFLIYFQGNSAPDKSGLPSDRFSAERTGGSVSTLTIQRTQQEDSAVYLCASSKEYEQYFGPGTRLTVT.